This T cell receptor (beta chain) is drawn from a study of post-analysis software for immune sequencing data. The V and J ends lost 2 bases and 7 bases, in that order; junction bases with no gene match: 10. Germline-derived CDR1 and CDR2 are SGHTA and FQGNSA. CDR3 size: 16 residues. Unique molecular identifiers were carried by the TCR beta cDNA libraries. Input populations of 1 to 10 million T cells gave rise to around 480,000 cDNA molecules. TCRdb called the PCR reads again in MiXCR, with one record for every CDR3 protein. The sample holds hundreds of thousands of distinct CDR3 sequences, about 60% seen once. Worth noting for this clonotype: Its antigen is unknown.

Study results and limitations: Five TRBV segments, TRBV5-6, TRBV5-1 and TRBV20-1 among them, were found more frequent in patients than controls.

The clonotype comes from a girl aged 2-10 years with multiple sclerosis. Sequencing used blood. J is TRBJ2-1 and V is TRBV7-2, with 8 nucleotides matching TRBD2. CDR3 sequence: CASSLKGLGGGNEQFF. The CDR3 bases are TGTGCCAGCAGCTTAAAGGGACTAGGGGGAGGGAATGAGCAGTTCTTC.